The 10 T cell receptor beta chains below were found in one sample sequenced in a study of T cell responses to AZD1222 COVID-19 vaccine. Profiled with immunoSEQ multiplex PCR; TCRdb holds only in-frame clones, not every one. The table has 100,000 to 150,000 clones, just over 85% seen once. The sample consisted of peripheral blood, taken on day 0 of AZD1222 vaccination. The receptor source for this set is an adult in good health.

This chain connects TRBV10-3 to TRBJ2-2; TRBD1 is a possible D gene (5 bases). Germline CDR1 reads ENHRY; CDR2 reads SYGVKD. CDR3 length: 15 amino acids. Trimming left V 0 bases short and J 4 bases short, with 9 bases between. For the CDR3, the DNA is TGTGCCATCAGTGAGTCCAGGGCGAGCACCGGGGAGCTGTTTTTT. It yields the protein CAISESRASTGELFF.

This clone was picked up one time. The J gene is TRBJ1-3, the V gene TRBV9; perhaps TRBD1 as D (6 bases). The V and J ends lost 3 bases and 3 bases respectively, with 16 bases between them. The CDR3 runs to 16 residues. Germline V gene data show CDR1 as SGDLS and CDR2 as YYNGEE. The chain's CDR3 is CASSAPGQGGGNTIYF. In DNA form, the CDR3 reads TGTGCCAGCAGCGCCCCGGGACAAGGGGGTGGAAACACCATATATTTT.

This chain joins TRBV15 and TRBJ1-1; possible D gene TRBD1, 5 bases. V dropped 7 bases and J dropped 4 bases, with 13 bases sitting between them. The CDR3 spans 13 residues. The V gene's germline CDR1 is LNHNV and CDR2 YYDKDF (reference sequence). CDR3 in DNA: TGTGCCACCACCGGGGTTAGGGGCACTGAAGCTTTCTTT. The encoded protein is CATTGVRGTEAFF.

V usage is TRBV18 and J usage is TRBJ2-5; D not certain. CDR3 length equals 13 residues. V was trimmed by 3 bases and J by 3 bases, leaving 8 bases between them. Germline CDR1 reads KGHSH; CDR2 reads LQKENI. The DNA for the CDR3 is TGTGCCAGCTCACCTGGTCCAGAAGAGACCCAGTACTTC. Amino acids: CASSPGPEETQYF.

There are a few counts of this clone. The CDR3 coding sequence is TGTGCCAGCAGCTTAACCCGGGCTAGCGGCCGCACAGATACGCAGTATTTT. Its translation: CASSLTRASGRTDTQYF. The chain links TRBV7-9 to TRBJ2-3; 7 nucleotides align to TRBD2. There are 17 residues in the CDR3. Germline V CDR1 and CDR2: SEHNR, FQNEAQ (reference sequence). With V trimmed by 2 bases and J by 1 base, 9 bases remained unmatched.

The chain uses TRBV18 and TRBJ2-3, with D unresolved. The CDR3 loop spans 13 amino acids. Trimming took off 2 bases at V and 1 base at J, with 4 bases between the two ends. Germline V gives CDR1 KGHSH, CDR2 LQKENI. This CDR3 reads CASSPDGTDTQYF. CDR3 sequence (DNA): TGTGCCAGCTCACCAGACGGCACAGATACGCAGTATTTT. The full variable domain, in which reference TRBV18 and TRBJ2-3 provide the parts outside the CDR3, is NAGVMQNPRHLVRRRGQEARLRCSPMKGHSHVYWYRQLPEEGLKFMVYLQKENIIDESGMPKERFSAEFPKEGPSILRIQQVVRGDSAAYFCASSPDGTDTQYFGPGTRLTVL.

V is TRBV6-6 and J is TRBJ1-1; no clear D gene. The germline CDR1 and CDR2 sequences are MNHNY and SVGAGI (reference sequence). The V and J ends lost 2 bases and 0 bases respectively, with 4 bases between them. The CDR3 is made up of 13 amino acids. As DNA, the CDR3 is TGTGCCAGCAGTTACAGGGTGAACACTGAAGCTTTCTTT. Amino acid sequence: CASSYRVNTEAFF.

This chain connects TRBV10-3 to TRBJ1-1; 11 bases fit TRBD1. J was trimmed by 3 bases and V by 4 bases; bases with no gene match: 7. The CDR3 is 16 amino acids. Looked up from germline, CDR1 is ENHRY and CDR2 is SYGVKD. In nucleotides, the CDR3 is TGTGCCATCAGTGGTGGGACAGGGGGGTCGGACACTGAAGCTTTCTTT. Protein product: CAISGGTGGSDTEAFF.

The chain is built from TRBV9 and TRBJ1-2, with D tentatively TRBD1 (6 bases). CDR3 length equals 17 residues. In germline, CDR1 is SGDLS, CDR2 YYNGEE. V was trimmed by 1 base and J by 0 bases, leaving 16 bases between them. The CDR3 sequence: CASSVSGTKNANYGYTF. The CDR3 DNA follows: TGTGCCAGCAGCGTATCGGGGACAAAAAACGCTAACTATGGCTACACCTTC.

The V and J genes are TRBV2 and TRBJ2-1, with TRBD2 matching 15 bases. This CDR3 has 15 residues. The V and J ends lost 6 bases and 10 bases, in that order; junction bases with no gene match: 7. The germline V gene has CDR1 SNHLY and CDR2 FYNNEI. The CDR3 here is CASRRWTSGGEEQFF. DNA of the CDR3: TGTGCCAGCAGGAGGTGGACTAGCGGGGGGGAGGAGCAGTTCTTC.